The following is a TCR beta chain sequence with its context. Its antigen is currently unknown. UMI-tagged TRB cDNA libraries were built via 5' RACE. After re-calling the 5' RACE reads, TCRdb lists one entry per CDR3 protein, DNA absent. The sample features some 150,000 distinct CDR3 sequences, with approximately 0.28% in its top ten. This sample was taken from a study of CXCR3-negative and CXCR3-positive naive CD8 T cells. Study-wide background: The TRB read total, about 150 million, broke down to about 1.5 +/- 0.3 million reads per library. Notes on the study in general: Greater hydrophobicity was found in TRB CDR3s of CXCR3-positive naive cells than of CXCR3-negative naive cells.

Germline V CDR1 and CDR2: SEHNR, FQNEAQ (reference sequence). This CDR3 contains 13 residues. CD45RO-CCR7+CD27+CD95- defined naive CD8+ T cells. The J gene is TRBJ1-1, the V gene TRBV7-9. This TCR derives from a human donor in good health. Some clones in this sample may be carry-over from other donors' samples. The sample taken for sequencing was naive CXCR3+ CD8+ T cells from blood. Stated subset: CD45RO-CCR7+CD27+CD95- naive CD8+ T cells expressing CXCR3 (TNR3+). The CDR3 reads CATTKVMNTEAFF. Together with reference TRBV7-9 and TRBJ1-1, the CDR3 gives the full variable domain: DTGVSQNPRHKITKRGQNVTFRCDPISEHNRLYWYRQTLGQGPEFLTYFQNEAQLEKSRLLSDRFSAERPKGSFSTLEIQRTEQGDSAMYLCATTKVMNTEAFFGQGTRLTVV.